This T cell receptor beta chain was identified in a study of CD8+ T cells in alopecia areata. The overall study: Patients in the treated group were given tofacitinib by mouth, 5 to 10 mg twice a day.

The treatment denotes: oral pan-JAK inhibitor, 5-10 mg twice daily. Researchers gathered lesional scalp punch biopsies and peripheral blood from patients with alopecia areata. With 4 bases removed from V and 4 bases from J, the gap between germline ends came to 11 bases. Germline lookup yields CDR1 SQVTM and CDR2 ANQGSEA. There are 13 residues in the CDR3. Extraction of RNA preceded its reverse transcription into cDNA, which served as the sequencing template. Some clones are missing from TCRdb's copy, which holds only in-frame ones; the method was immunoSEQ multiplex PCR. This table has a few hundred thousand clones, 60% appearing once.

The chain uses TRBV29-1 and TRBJ2-1, with D tentatively TRBD1 (5 bases). This TCR came from a human donor with alopecia areata. The starting material was CD4+ T cells sorted from blood, obtained between weeks 51 and 52, from a patient treated with tofacitinib. CDR3 sequence: CSVAGQDYNEQFF. DNA of the CDR3: TGCAGCGTTGCAGGGCAGGATTACAATGAGCAGTTCTTC.